This passage covers 14 T cell receptor beta chains from one sample sequenced in a study of technical replicates of blood from a few donors. Data came from immunoSEQ multiplex PCR; TCRdb stores just in-frame clones and leaves some out. The sample gives 65,000 to 85,000 clones, roughly 91% of which show up once; under 0.5% is in the top ten. Sequenced input: T cells isolated from PBMCs. These receptors all stem from a human donor in good health.

J is TRBJ1-3 and V is TRBV4-1; D remains ambiguous. The CDR3 spans 11 residues. Germline V gene sequence: CDR1 MGHRA, CDR2 YSYEKL. The V and J ends lost 9 bases and 4 bases respectively, with 7 bases between them. In DNA form, the CDR3 reads TGCGCCAGTAGTCGCGGAAACACCATATATTTT. Its protein product is CASSRGNTIYF.

The chain's CDR3 is CASRRGAYEQYF. The CDR3 coding sequence is TGTGCCAGCAGACGTGGGGCGTACGAGCAGTACTTC. The chain recombines TRBV28 with TRBJ2-7, with D possibly matching TRBD1 (5 bases). This CDR3 is 12 amino acids long. Germline CDR1 and CDR2: MDHEN and SYDVKM. The ends were cut back, 6 bases at V and 4 bases at J, with 10 bases in the middle. Complete variable domain (other parts from reference TRBV28 and TRBJ2-7): DVKVTQSSRYLVKRTGEKVFLECVQDMDHENMFWYRQDPGLGLRLIYFSYDVKMKEKGDIPEGYSVSREKKERFSLILESASTNQTSMYLCASRRGAYEQYFGPGTRLTVT.

This clone is medium-sized (0.01 to 0.1%) by share. The chain has TRBV10-2 and TRBJ2-1; possibly TRBD2 for D (6 bases). V dropped 2 bases and J dropped 5 bases, with 7 bases sitting between them. The CDR3 is 13 amino acids. From germline, CDR1 is WSHSY and CDR2 SAAADI. CDR3 sequence (DNA): TGCGCCAGCAGTGAGCGGGAGAACAATGAGCAGTTCTTC. It is translated as CASSERENNEQFF.

The chain combines TRBV5-6 with TRBJ1-1; TRBD1 is a possible D gene (6 bases). The V gene's germline CDR1 is SGHDT and CDR2 YYEEEE. With 2 bases removed from V and 3 bases from J, the gap between germline ends came to 14 bases. The CDR3 loop spans 15 amino acids. CDR3 region: CASSFRGMKDTEAFF. The CDR3 DNA follows: TGTGCCAGCAGCTTCAGGGGAATGAAGGACACTGAAGCTTTCTTT.

Only one count was recorded for this clone. The V and J genes are TRBV5-4 and TRBJ1-2, with no clear D. This CDR3 has 10 amino acids. Per the germline V gene, CDR1 is SGHNT and CDR2 is YYREEE (reference sequence). V shed 7 bases and J shed 7 bases, with 8 bases lying between them. CDR3 loop: CASGEVGYTF. In DNA, the CDR3 is TGTGCCAGCGGGGAGGTTGGCTACACCTTC. The variable domain in full, completed from reference TRBV5-4 and TRBJ1-2, reads ETGVTQSPTHLIKTRGQQVTLRCSSQSGHNTVSWYQQALGQGPQFIFQYYREEENGRGNFPPRFSGLQFPNYSSELNVNALELDDSALYLCASGEVGYTFGSGTRLTVV.

J is TRBJ2-1 and V is TRBV5-1, with 10 bases matching TRBD2. Germline values: CDR1 SGHRS, CDR2 YFSETQ. The junction had 12 bases not matched to a gene; V was cut back by 2 bases and J by 10 bases. There are 16 residues in the CDR3. This chain's CDR3 is CASSLRSGRALGEQFF. The CDR3 DNA is TGCGCCAGCAGCTTAAGGAGCGGGAGGGCCCTGGGGGAGCAGTTCTTC.

V gene TRBV7-2 combines with J gene TRBJ1-1; a weak D match, TRBD1 (6 bases). V was shortened by 3 bases and J by 10 bases, with 15 bases between the two germline ends. The CDR3 has 13 amino acids. Per germline, CDR1 SGHTA and CDR2 FQGNSA. The DNA of the CDR3 is TGTGCCAGCAGCTTTCTCAGCGAACAGGGAGCTTTCTTT. It encodes CASSFLSEQGAFF.

The V call is TRBV7-2, the J call TRBJ2-1, with TRBD2 as a possible D gene (5 bases). The CDR3 has 14 residues. V lost 3 bases, J lost 7 bases, and 13 bases lay in between. Looked up from germline, CDR1 is SGHTA and CDR2 is FQGNSA. CDR3 sequence reads: CASSFDSPGNEQFF. The DNA of the CDR3 is TGTGCCAGCAGCTTCGACTCCCCGGGGAATGAGCAGTTCTTC.

The rearrangement uses TRBV6-1 and TRBJ1-5, with D possibly matching TRBD1 (6 bases). This CDR3 has 15 amino acids. CDR1 and CDR2 (germline): MNHNS, SASEGT. Between the trimmed V and J ends, which lost 8 bases and 3 bases, there was a span of 17 bases. The CDR3 loop is CASCRQATANQPQHF. The CDR3 nucleotides are TGTGCCAGCTGTAGACAGGCCACTGCCAATCAGCCCCAGCATTTT.

This clone was counted a single time. This chain connects TRBV4-2 to TRBJ2-3, with 8 positions matching TRBD2. Germline CDR1 and CDR2: LGHNA and YNFKEQ. The CDR3 length is 15 residues. With 0 bases clipped from V and 8 bases from J, the junction kept 7 bases outside the gene matches. CDR3 in amino acids: CASSQEAGRGGTQYF. The CDR3 region has the DNA TGTGCCAGCAGCCAAGAGGCGGGTCGGGGGGGTACGCAGTATTTT.

V gene TRBV6-6 combines with J gene TRBJ2-1; 8 bases agree with TRBD2. Germline V lookup: CDR1 MNHNY, CDR2 SVGAGI (reference sequence). Trimming removed 2 bases from V and 4 bases from J; junction bases left unmatched: 4. This CDR3 comprises 15 residues. The CDR3 is CASSYKREGYNEQFF. The CDR3 DNA reads TGTGCCAGCAGTTACAAACGGGAGGGTTACAATGAGCAGTTCTTC.

The chain joins TRBV27 to TRBJ2-1; 10 bases are shared with TRBD2. The CDR3 contains 18 residues. The V gene's germline CDR1 is MNHEY and CDR2 SMNVEV (reference sequence). With 4 bases clipped from V and 6 bases from J, the junction kept 15 bases outside the gene matches. This CDR3 reads CASSSLTVLAGLTNEQFF. CDR3 DNA: TGTGCCAGCAGTTCTTTAACAGTACTAGCGGGATTAACCAATGAGCAGTTCTTC.

This chain joins TRBV18 and TRBJ2-1; 9 nucleotides line up with TRBD2. The V gene's germline CDR1 is KGHSH and CDR2 LQKENI. Trimming cost V 4 bases and J 8 bases; bases outside gene matches: 9. This CDR3 has 15 residues. DNA of the CDR3: TGTGCCAGCTCACGCTCCGGGACTAGCCAGGATGAGCAGTTCTTC. The encoded protein is CASSRSGTSQDEQFF.

This clone was counted once. CDR3 DNA sequence: TGTGCCAGCAGTGCCGTCTCTGGGGCCAACGTCCTGACTTTC. Its protein product is CASSAVSGANVLTF. The chain uses TRBV6-1 and TRBJ2-6, with D uncertain. The CDR3 is 14 residues long. Per germline, CDR1 MNHNS and CDR2 SASEGT. V was shortened by 4 bases and J by 0 bases, with 4 bases between the two germline ends.